The source of this TCR beta chain is a study of cytomegalovirus exposure and HLA in healthy donors (dated by TCRdb to about 2017). As for the study more broadly: According to an earlier analysis of several hundred of the donors, about 179 million T cells yielded over 100 million unique TCR beta sequences and more than 250 Gb of sequence data. The aim of the study was to test whether cataloging public T cell receptors could identify signatures of past pathogen exposure. Approximately 330 gigabases of sequencing data and tens of millions of unique TCR sequences made up an early release that covered some 640 HLA-typed donors. The number of typed donors differed by locus: 629-630 for A, B, C, DRB1 and DQB1; about 520 for DQA1; 606 for DPA1; and 450 to 480 for DPB1. HLA typing covered class I and class II loci at four-digit resolution. In an earlier analysis of more than 550 of the donors, high-throughput TCR beta sequencing was used to judge whether each TCR beta V gene segment behaved as functional or pseudogenic. Roughly five DR-DQ haplotypes were treated as single units for association and clustering because of strong linkage in the cohort. Among several hundred genotyped donors of the cohort, an average of roughly 230,000 unique TCR beta nucleotide sequences was sequenced per donor, of which about 18% were non-productive. A separate validation cohort of about 110 different subjects was used in addition to the approximately 640-subject first cohort. To study patterns of TCR occurrence, a later analysis re-analyzed previously published TCR beta repertoires from 666 donors and added high-resolution HLA genotyping. Using immunosequencing, the study profiled T cell repertoires from 550 to 750 subjects and related those repertoires to cytomegalovirus serostatus. Alongside the repertoire data, information on donor age, sex, ethnicity and CMV serostatus was compiled. To predict cytomegalovirus infection status, the study combined high-throughput TCR immunosequencing, statistical association of individual TCRs with disease status, and machine learning. Of the 350 to 400 genotyped donors, approximately 83% fell in the genetic ancestry cluster associated with self-reported Caucasian donors. Genome-wide SNP genotypes for about 55% of the roughly 670 donors were used in a later genetic analysis, which treated that subset as a discovery cohort. All discovery cohort repertoires had been generated on a single sequencing platform. The later analysis used no new phenotypic data to find candidate immune exposures, relying instead on TCR beta sequences and their occurrence across donors. What the research found in general, with its limitations: In a later analysis, HLA-associated TCR beta chains were found to be more clonally expanded and to have lower generation probabilities than equally common non-associated chains. HLA typing was unavailable for some donors at each locus, so association tests used only the typed subset. In this cohort, only TCR beta chains were sequenced, and detectable features were limited by the absence of alpha or paired-chain data. Broadly in line with IMGT annotations, most TCR beta V segments showed up in productive rearrangements about 87% or about 30% of the time in an earlier analysis of under 700 of the donors. Compared with the 666-donor mean, donors in an Asian-associated ancestry cluster had fewer N-insertions in productive TCRs, according to a later genetic analysis. The earlier analysis of fewer than 750 of the donors excluded some 15 rarely observed V segments, including chromosome 9 orphons, because counts were too low. In a later genetic analysis, a missense DCLRE1C variant was associated with V-gene and J-gene trimming of TCR beta chains, and the association was replicated in an independent cohort. In a later analysis, several top co-occurrence clusters were reported to appear linked to parvovirus B19, influenza, CMV and Epstein-Barr virus. Most CMV-associated TCR beta chains appeared to be HLA-restricted in a later analysis, and the HLA associations seemed to be driven largely by CMV exposure. While some public TCRs were present in many individuals, most TCR sequences turned up only very rarely across donors. It was suggested by the authors that the approach could potentially be generalized to other disease states and immunological phenotypes. A group of highly shared sequence variants was considered likely to be a technical artifact of the sequencing pipeline. Linkage disequilibrium might explain the correlated functional status among segregating V segments, but an unknown experimental factor could not be excluded. In a later analysis, some 17,000 TCR beta sequences were associated with specific HLA alleles at a false discovery rate of 0.05. According to a later analysis, TCR association rates differed among HLA loci, with DRB1 alleles showing the most associated TCRs and HLA-C alleles showing the fewest. The study listed 150 to 200 TCR beta chains as associated with cytomegalovirus. For the cohort, immune exposure information was limited to CMV serostatus. When HLA alleles, especially DR and DQ, strongly co-occurred, attributing TCR associations to individual alleles was difficult. Some IMGT-functional V segments, including TRBV6-2 and TRBV6-3, could not be distinguished by the 87-base-pair reads and were therefore excluded. In both the original and validation cohorts, the classifier was reported to diagnose cytomegalovirus status with high specificity and sensitivity. A further reported finding was that TCR beta sequences accurately predicted the HLA-A and HLA-B alleles for most subjects in the first cohort. Three of the identified cytomegalovirus-associated TCR beta chains were confirmed in vitro to be specific for cytomegalovirus antigens. Sequencing depth was assumed to be roughly uniform across donors in the presence/absence analyses, though that assumption may not hold.

Details on this clone: The target of this receptor is not known. The record has no base qualities; no much larger clone is one base away.

The CDR3 runs 15 residues from the cysteine to the phenylalanine. Only the CDR3 part of the read is kept: 45 bases, read in frame from the first base. CDR1 and CDR2 were assigned from the germline V gene as MDHEN and SYDVKM. V gives up 2 bases and J gives up 2 bases, and the segment between their germline ends measures 11 bases. The library was built by means of the immunoSEQ multiplex PCR assay. For the multiplex PCR, a mixture combining 60 forward primers for TCR Vbeta segments and 13 reverse primers for TCR Jbeta segments was used. Amplification of the CDR3 region of rearranged TCR beta genes was performed with a multiplex PCR assay on genomic DNA. On the Illumina HiSeq System, the amplified TCR beta libraries were sequenced as 87-base-pair reads. On the authors' methods: A later analysis counted approximately 84 million unique TCR beta chains across the 700 or so repertoires, and roughly 10 million of these chains were shared by at least two donors. A nearest-neighbor algorithm error-corrected the raw reads and collapsed the reads into unique sequences, merging closely related sequences to remove PCR and sequencing errors. V, D and J gene segments were assigned by aligning CDR3 sequences to IMGT reference sequences. For a sequence to be retained, a match of at least six nucleotides was required to both a V gene segment and a J gene segment. Rearrangements were called productive when the CDR3 lacked stop codons and stayed in frame with V and J; all others were non-productive. Following IMGT convention, CDR3 was defined as the stretch from the second conserved V-encoded cysteine to the conserved J-encoded phenylalanine. The earlier analysis of roughly 590 of the donors excluded sequences that lacked an unambiguous match to a single V gene segment. In an earlier analysis of approximately 590 of the donors, V segments were called functional above 56.7% productive rearrangements and were called segregating when the between-donor standard deviation exceeded 5%. To diagnose cytomegalovirus status from the catalog of TCR beta chain sequences, a statistical classification framework was built. In a later analysis, TCR nucleotide sequences were compared against IMGT/GENE-DB human TR gene sequences so that V and J genes could be assigned. A later analysis assigned CDR3 sequences and most-parsimonious VDJ recombination scenarios with the TCRdist pipeline. A later analysis defined each TCR beta chain by its CDR3 amino acid sequence plus V-gene family, and excluded reads lacking a unique V-gene family. A later analysis removed 550 to 650 highly shared, low-generation-probability nucleotide sequences to deal with suspected cross-contamination and a sequencing artifact. In a later analysis, a clonal expansion index was calculated for each public chain from normalized within-repertoire ranks of inferred template counts. A later analysis computed generation probabilities with a VDJ recombination model fitted to out-of-frame rearrangements, and checked the results against IGoR. Hypergeometric tests were used in a later analysis to score TCR-TCR, TCR-HLA and TCR-CMV co-occurrence, with a repertoire-size bias correction applied to the TCR pairs. In a later analysis, false discovery rates were estimated by permuting HLA or CMV assignments 20 times. A later analysis grouped co-occurring TCRs with DBSCAN, adding TCRdist sequence similarity when clustering within HLA-allele-positive subsets. Repertoires with fewer than 30,000 or more than 120,000 public chains, plus five repertoires with anomalous nucleotide sharing, were excluded from co-occurrence clustering. The immuneACCESS repertoire file appears here via TCRdb, limited to in-frame rearrangements. These files lack a portion of the clones; in checked studies, under half of the deficit traces to unresolved V genes, and the cause of the others is not known. From that table come the V and J calls and clone size; the DNA was used to work out D and trimming. The sample yields 90,000 or so clones; 65% to 90% were counted once. 3% to 3.5% of the sample goes to the ten largest clones.

The cohort consisted of 600 to 750 healthy bone marrow donors. At the time of sampling, every cohort member was nominally healthy, though immune exposures that went unrecorded were likely present. The donor tested CMV seropositive and was one of the 289 seropositive cohort members. A peripheral blood sample was provided by each donor, and peripheral blood mononuclear cells were used for TCR beta sequencing. The Qiagen DNeasy Blood Extraction Kit was used to extract genomic DNA from the blood cell samples. Material: PBMCs. The receptor chain draws on TRBV28 and TRBJ2-3; TRBD2 is a possible D gene, resting on 6 matching bases. This TCR was recovered from a man in his thirties or forties in good health and CMV-seropositive. The CDR3 protein is CASSLGGNPTDTQYF. The DNA sequence reads TGTGCCAGCAGTTTAGGAGGGAACCCCACAGATACGCAGTATTTT. The reference TRBV28 and TRBJ2-3 proteins fill in what lies around the CDR3, so the full variable domain reads DVKVTQSSRYLVKRTGEKVFLECVQDMDHENMFWYRQDPGLGLRLIYFSYDVKMKEKGDIPEGYSVSREKKERFSLILESASTNQTSMYLCASSLGGNPTDTQYFGPGTRLTVL.